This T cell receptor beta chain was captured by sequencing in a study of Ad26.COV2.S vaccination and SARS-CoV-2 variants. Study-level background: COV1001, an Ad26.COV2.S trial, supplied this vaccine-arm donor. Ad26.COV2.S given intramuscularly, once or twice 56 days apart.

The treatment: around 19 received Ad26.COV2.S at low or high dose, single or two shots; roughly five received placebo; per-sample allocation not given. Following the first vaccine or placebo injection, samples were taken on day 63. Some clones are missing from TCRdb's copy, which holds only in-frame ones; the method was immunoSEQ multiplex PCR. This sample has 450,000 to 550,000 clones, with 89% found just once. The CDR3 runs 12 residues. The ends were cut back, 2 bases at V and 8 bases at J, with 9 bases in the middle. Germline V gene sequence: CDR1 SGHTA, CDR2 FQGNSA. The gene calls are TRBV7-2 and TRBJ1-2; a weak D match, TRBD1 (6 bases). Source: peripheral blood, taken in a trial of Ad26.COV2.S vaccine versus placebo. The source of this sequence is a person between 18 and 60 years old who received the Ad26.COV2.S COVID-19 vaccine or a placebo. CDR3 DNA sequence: TGTGCCAGCAGCTTAAACAGGGCCGGCTACACCTTC. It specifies CASSLNRAGYTF.